The entry that follows covers one T cell receptor beta chain sequence. The antigen is unknown. This sample was included in a study of cytomegalovirus exposure and HLA in healthy donors. Overall study results and limits: Analyses of presence and absence presupposed an approximately uniform sequencing depth across donors. Three CMV-associated chains were confirmed in vitro to be specific for CMV antigens.

PCR amplification relied on 60 Vbeta primers (plus 13 Jbeta primers). How the authors handled the data: An analysis performed later counted about 80 million unique TCR beta chains (approximately 10 million of them shared). Using immunoSEQ multiplex PCR, the repertoire was profiled, and TCRdb retains in-frame clones only, with some absent. D and trimming were read from the DNA, whereas the V and J calls and clone size are those reported in that table. The sample comprises about 140,000 clones, less than 85% of which are singletons, and 1.5% to 2% rests with the top ten. The sequence came from a man aged 40-49 years in good health and CMV-seronegative. Sequencing input: PBMCs.

The CDR3 nucleotides read TGCGCCAGCGGGCCGGGACAGGGGGCGGACGAGCAGTACTTC. Translated, it gives CASGPGQGADEQYF. This sequence joins TRBV5-1 and TRBJ2-7; TRBD1 aligns across 12 bases. Germline V gene sequence: CDR1 SGHRS, CDR2 YFSETQ. The trim removed 7 bases at V and 5 bases at J, leaving 7 bases unmatched. The CDR3 has 14 amino acids. Full variable domain (remainder filled in from reference TRBV5-1 and TRBJ2-7): KAGVTQTPRYLIKTRGQQVTLSCSPISGHRSVSWYQQTPGQGLQFLFEYFSETQRNKGNFPGRFSGRQFSNSRSEMNVSTLELGDSALYLCASGPGQGADEQYFGPGTRLTVT.